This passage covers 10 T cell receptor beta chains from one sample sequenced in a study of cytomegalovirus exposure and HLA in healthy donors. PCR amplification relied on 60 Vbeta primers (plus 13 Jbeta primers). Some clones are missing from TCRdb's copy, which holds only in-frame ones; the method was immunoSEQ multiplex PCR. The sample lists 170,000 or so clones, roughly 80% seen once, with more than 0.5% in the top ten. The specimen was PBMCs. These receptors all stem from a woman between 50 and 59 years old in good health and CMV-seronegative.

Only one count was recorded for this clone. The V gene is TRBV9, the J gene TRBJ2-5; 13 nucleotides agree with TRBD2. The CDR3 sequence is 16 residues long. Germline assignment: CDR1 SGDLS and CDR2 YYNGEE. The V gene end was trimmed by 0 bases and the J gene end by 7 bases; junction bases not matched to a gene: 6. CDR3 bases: TGTGCCAGCAGCGTAGGGACTAGCGGGGGACTTGCGACCCAGTACTTC. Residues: CASSVGTSGGLATQYF. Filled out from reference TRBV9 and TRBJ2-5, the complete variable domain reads DSGVTQTPKHLITATGQRVTLRCSPRSGDLSVYWYQQSLDQGLQFLIQYYNGEERAKGNILERFSAQQFPDLHSELNLSSLELGDSALYFCASSVGTSGGLATQYFGPGTRLLVL.

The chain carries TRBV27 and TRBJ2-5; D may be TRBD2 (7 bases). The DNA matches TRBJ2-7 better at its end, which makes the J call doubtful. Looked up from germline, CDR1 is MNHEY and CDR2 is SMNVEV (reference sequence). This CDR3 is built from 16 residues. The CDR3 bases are TGTGCCAGCAGTTTGTCGGGGGGCCGGAGCTCCTACGAGCAGTACTTC. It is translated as CASSLSGGRSSYEQYF.

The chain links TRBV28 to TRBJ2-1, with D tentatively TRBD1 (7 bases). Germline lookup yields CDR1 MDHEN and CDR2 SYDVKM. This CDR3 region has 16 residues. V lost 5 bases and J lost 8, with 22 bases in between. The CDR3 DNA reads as TGTGCCAGCAGTCTCCCCCAGGGGGGCGGCATGGATGAGCAGTTCTTC. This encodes CASSLPQGGGMDEQFF.

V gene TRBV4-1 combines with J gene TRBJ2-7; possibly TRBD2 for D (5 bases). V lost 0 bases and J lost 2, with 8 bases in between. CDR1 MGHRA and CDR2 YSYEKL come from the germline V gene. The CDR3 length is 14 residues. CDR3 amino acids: CASSQEPGTYEQYF. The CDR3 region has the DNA TGCGCCAGCAGCCAAGAACCGGGGACCTACGAGCAGTACTTC.

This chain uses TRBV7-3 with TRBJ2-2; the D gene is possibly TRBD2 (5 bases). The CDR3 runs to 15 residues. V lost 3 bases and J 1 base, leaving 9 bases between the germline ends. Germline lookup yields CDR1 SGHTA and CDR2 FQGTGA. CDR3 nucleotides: TGTGCCAGCAGCTTCGGACTTAAGAACACCGGGGAGCTGTTTTTT. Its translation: CASSFGLKNTGELFF.

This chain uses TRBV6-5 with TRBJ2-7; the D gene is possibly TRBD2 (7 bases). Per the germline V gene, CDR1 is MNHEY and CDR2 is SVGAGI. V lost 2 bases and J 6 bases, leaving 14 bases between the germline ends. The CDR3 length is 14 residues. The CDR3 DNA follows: TGTGCCAGCAGTTACGGGGGGCGGGAGCGCGAGCAGTACTTC. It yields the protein CASSYGGREREQYF.

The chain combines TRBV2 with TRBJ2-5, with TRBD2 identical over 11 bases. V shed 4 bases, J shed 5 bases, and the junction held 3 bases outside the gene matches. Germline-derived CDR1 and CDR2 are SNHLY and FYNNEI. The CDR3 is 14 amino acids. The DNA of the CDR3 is TGTGCCAGCAGTGCGGGACTAGCGGCGGAGACCCAGTACTTC. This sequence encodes CASSAGLAAETQYF.

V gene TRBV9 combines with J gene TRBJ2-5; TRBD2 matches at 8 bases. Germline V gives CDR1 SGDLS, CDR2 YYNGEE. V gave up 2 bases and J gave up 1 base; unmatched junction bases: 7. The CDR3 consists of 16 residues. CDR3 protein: CASSVGSGTIQETQYF. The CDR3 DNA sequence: TGTGCCAGCAGCGTTGGTAGCGGGACAATCCAAGAGACCCAGTACTTC.

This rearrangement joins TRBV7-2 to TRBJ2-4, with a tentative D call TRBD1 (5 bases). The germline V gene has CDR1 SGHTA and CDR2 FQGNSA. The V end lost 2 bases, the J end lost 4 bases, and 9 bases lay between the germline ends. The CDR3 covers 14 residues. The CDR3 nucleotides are TGTGCCAGCAGCTTATCAGGGATAAAAAACATTCAGTACTTC. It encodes CASSLSGIKNIQYF.

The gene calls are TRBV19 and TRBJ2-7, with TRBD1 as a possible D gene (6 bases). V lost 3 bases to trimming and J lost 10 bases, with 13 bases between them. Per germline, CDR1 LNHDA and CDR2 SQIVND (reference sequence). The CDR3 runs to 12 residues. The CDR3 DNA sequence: TGTGCCAGTAGTATGCGAGGGGGTCATCAGTACTTC. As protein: CASSMRGGHQYF.